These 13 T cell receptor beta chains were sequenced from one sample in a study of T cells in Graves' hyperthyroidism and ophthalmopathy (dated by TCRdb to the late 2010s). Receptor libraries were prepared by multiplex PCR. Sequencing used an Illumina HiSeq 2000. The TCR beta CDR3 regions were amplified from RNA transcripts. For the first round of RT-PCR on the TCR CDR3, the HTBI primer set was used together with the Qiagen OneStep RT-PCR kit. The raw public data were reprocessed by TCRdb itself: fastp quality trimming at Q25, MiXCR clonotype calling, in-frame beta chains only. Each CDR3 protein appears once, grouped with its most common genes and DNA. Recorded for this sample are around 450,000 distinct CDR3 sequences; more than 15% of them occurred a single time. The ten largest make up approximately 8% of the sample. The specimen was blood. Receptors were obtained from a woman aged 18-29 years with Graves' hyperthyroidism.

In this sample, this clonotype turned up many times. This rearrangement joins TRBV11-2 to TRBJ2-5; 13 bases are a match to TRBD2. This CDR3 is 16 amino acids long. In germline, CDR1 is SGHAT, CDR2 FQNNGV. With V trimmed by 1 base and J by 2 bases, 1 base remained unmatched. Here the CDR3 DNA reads TGTGCCAGCAGCTTAGGACTAGCGGGAGGACAAGAGACCCAGTACTTC. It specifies CASSLGLAGGQETQYF.

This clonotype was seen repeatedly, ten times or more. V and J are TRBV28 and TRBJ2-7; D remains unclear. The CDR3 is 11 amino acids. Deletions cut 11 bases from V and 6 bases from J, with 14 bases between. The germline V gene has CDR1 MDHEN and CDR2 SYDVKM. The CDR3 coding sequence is TGTGCCTCACTCGGCCATTTCGAGCAGTACTTC. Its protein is CASLGHFEQYF.

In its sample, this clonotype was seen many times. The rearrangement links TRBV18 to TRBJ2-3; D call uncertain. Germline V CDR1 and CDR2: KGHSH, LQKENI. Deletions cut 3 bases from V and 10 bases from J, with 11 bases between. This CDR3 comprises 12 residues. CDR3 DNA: TGTGCCAGCTCACCCGGGCTCGGCCCGCAGTATTTT. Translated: CASSPGLGPQYF.

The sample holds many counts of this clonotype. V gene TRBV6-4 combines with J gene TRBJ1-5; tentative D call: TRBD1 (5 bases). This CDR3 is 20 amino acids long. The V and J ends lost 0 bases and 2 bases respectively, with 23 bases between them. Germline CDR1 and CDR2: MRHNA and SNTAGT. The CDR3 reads CASSDSQRQSNIVGNQPQHF. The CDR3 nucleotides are TGTGCCAGCAGTGACTCTCAGCGACAGTCAAACATTGTTGGCAATCAGCCCCAGCATTTT.

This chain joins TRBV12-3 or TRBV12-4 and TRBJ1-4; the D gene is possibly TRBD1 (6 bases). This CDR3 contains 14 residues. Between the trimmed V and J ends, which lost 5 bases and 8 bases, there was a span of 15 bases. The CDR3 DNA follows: TGTGCCAGCAGTCTCAGGGGAGGTGGGGAAAAACTGTTTTTT. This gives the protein CASSLRGGGEKLFF.

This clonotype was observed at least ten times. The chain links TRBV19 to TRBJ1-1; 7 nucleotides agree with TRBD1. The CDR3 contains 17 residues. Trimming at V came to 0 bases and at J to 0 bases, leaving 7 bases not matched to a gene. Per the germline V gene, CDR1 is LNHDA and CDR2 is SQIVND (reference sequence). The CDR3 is CASSIDPRGRLNTEAFF. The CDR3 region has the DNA TGTGCCAGTAGTATAGATCCAAGGGGGCGCTTGAACACTGAAGCTTTCTTT.

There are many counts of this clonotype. DNA for the CDR3: TGTGCCAGCAGCCAATCAACAGGAAACTATGGCTACACCTTC. It is translated as CASSQSTGNYGYTF. V usage is TRBV4-2 and J usage is TRBJ1-2; tentative D call: TRBD1 (5 bases). The germline gives CDR1 LGHNA, CDR2 YNFKEQ. CDR3 length: 14 amino acids. V lost 2 bases to trimming and J lost 2 bases, with 9 bases between them.

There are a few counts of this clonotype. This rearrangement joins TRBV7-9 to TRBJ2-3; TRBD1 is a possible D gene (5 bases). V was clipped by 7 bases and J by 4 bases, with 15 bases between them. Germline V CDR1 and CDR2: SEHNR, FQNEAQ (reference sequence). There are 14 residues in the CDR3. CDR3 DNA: TGTGCCAGCATCCCGGCGCCAGGGCCAGATACGCAGTATTTT. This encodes CASIPAPGPDTQYF.

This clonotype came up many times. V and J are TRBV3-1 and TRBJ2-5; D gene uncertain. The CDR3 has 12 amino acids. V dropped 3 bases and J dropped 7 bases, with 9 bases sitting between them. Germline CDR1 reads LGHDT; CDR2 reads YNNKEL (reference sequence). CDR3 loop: CASSQGFGTQYF. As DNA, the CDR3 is TGTGCCAGCAGCCAGGGTTTCGGGACCCAGTACTTC.

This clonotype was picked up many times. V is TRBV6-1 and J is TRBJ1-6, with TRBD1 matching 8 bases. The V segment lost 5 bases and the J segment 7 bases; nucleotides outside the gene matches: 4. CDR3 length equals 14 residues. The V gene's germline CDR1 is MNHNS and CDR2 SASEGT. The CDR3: CASSWTGKNSPLHF. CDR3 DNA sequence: TGTGCCAGCAGTTGGACAGGGAAGAATTCACCCCTCCACTTT.

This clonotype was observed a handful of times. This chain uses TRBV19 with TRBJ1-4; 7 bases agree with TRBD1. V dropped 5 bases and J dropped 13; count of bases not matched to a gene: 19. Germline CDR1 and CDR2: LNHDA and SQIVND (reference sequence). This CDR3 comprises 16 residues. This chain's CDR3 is CASSPHSDRDGSPLFF. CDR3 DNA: TGTGCCAGTAGTCCGCATTCTGACAGGGATGGAAGCCCACTGTTTTTT.

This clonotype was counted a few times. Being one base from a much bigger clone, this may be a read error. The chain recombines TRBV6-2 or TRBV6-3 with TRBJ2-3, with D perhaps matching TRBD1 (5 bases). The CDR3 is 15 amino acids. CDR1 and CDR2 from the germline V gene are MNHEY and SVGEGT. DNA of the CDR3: TGTGTCAGCAGCCGAAGCGTCAGGGAAACAGATACGCAGTATTTT. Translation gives CVSSRSVRETDTQYF.

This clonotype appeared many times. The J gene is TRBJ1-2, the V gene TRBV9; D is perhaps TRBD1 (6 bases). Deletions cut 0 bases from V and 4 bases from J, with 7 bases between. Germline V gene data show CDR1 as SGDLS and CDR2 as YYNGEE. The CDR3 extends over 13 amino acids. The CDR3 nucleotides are TGTGCCAGCAGCGTAGGGACAGCCTATGGCTACACCTTC. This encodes CASSVGTAYGYTF.